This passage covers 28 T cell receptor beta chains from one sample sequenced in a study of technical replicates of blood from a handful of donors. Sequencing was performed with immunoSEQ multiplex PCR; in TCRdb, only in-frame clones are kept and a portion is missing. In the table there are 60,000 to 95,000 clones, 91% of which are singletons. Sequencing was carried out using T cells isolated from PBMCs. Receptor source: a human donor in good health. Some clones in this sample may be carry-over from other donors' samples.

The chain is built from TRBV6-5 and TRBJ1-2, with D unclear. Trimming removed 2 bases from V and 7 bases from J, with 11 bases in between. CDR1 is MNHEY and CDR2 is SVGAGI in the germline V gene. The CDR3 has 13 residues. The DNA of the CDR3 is TGTGCCAGCAGTTACGGTGGGTGGAGTGGCTACACCTTC. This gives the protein CASSYGGWSGYTF.

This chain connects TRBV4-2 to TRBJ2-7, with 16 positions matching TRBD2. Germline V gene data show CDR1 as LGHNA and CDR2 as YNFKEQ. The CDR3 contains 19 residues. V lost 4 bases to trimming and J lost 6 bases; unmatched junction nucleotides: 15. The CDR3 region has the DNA TGTGCCAGCAGCCCATTAGGGACTAGCGGGAGGGTAGGAGTTAGCGAGCAGTACTTC. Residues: CASSPLGTSGRVGVSEQYF.

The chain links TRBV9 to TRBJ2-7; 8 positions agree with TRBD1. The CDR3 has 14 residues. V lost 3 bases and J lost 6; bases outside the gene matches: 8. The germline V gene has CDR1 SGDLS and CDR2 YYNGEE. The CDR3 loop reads CASSAGTGKPEQYF. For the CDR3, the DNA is TGTGCCAGCAGCGCAGGGACAGGAAAGCCCGAGCAGTACTTC.

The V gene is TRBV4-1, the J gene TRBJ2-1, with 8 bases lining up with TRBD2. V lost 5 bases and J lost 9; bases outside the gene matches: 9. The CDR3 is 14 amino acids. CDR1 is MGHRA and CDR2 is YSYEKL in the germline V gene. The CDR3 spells CASSTGLVNVEQFF. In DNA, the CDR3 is TGCGCCAGCAGCACGGGACTAGTGAATGTTGAGCAGTTCTTC.

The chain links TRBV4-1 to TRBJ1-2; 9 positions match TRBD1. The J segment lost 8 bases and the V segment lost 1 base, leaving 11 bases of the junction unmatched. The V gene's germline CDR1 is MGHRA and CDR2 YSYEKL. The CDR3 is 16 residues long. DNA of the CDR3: TGCGCCAGCAGCCAAGGGAAAACAGGGGGCACAGGGGGCTACACCTTC. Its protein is CASSQGKTGGTGGYTF.

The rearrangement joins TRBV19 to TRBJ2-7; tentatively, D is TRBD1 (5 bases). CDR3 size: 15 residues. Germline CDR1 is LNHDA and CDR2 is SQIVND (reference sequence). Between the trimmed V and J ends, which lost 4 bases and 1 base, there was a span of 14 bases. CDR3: CASSKWAGLSYEQYF. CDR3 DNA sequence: TGTGCCAGTAGTAAGTGGGCAGGGCTTTCCTACGAGCAGTACTTC.

The CDR3 here is CASSPLAGGLLEQFF. The CDR3 DNA reads as TGTGCCAGCAGCCCGCTAGCGGGGGGGCTCCTGGAGCAGTTCTTC. The chain recombines TRBV5-6 with TRBJ2-1; 12 positions agree with TRBD2. The junction had 9 bases not matched to a gene; V was cut back by 4 bases and J by 10 bases. Germline CDR1 is SGHDT and CDR2 is YYEEEE. CDR3 length equals 15 residues.

The CDR3 nucleotides are TGCAGCACCTCTAGCGGAAGGTACAATGAGCAGTTCTTC. Translation: CSTSSGRYNEQFF. The chain is built from TRBV29-1 and TRBJ2-1; the match to TRBD2 covers 7 bases. This CDR3 has 13 amino acids. After removal of 8 bases from V and 4 bases from J, the junction contained 8 bases not matched to a gene. Germline lookup yields CDR1 SQVTM and CDR2 ANQGSEA.

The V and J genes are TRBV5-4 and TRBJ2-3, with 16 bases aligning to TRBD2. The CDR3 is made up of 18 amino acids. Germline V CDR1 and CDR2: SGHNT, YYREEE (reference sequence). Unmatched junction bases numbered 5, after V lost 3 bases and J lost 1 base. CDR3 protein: CASSWGTSGREGTDTQYF. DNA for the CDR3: TGTGCCAGCAGCTGGGGGACTAGCGGGAGGGAAGGCACAGATACGCAGTATTTT.

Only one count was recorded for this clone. This CDR3 is CASSDRDSYGYTF. CDR3 nucleotides: TGTGCCAGCAGTGACCGGGACAGCTATGGCTACACCTTC. This rearrangement joins TRBV25-1 to TRBJ1-2, with TRBD1 matching 7 bases. Germline assignment: CDR1 MGHDK and CDR2 SYGVNS. The CDR3 is 13 residues long. After removal of 3 bases from V and 4 bases from J, the junction contained 2 bases not matched to a gene.

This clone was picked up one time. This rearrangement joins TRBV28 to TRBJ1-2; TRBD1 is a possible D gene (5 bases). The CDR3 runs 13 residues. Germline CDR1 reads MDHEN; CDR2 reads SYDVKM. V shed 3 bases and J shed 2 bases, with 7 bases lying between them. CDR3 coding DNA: TGTGCCAGCAGTTTGGGGCAGAACTATGGCTACACCTTC. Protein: CASSLGQNYGYTF.

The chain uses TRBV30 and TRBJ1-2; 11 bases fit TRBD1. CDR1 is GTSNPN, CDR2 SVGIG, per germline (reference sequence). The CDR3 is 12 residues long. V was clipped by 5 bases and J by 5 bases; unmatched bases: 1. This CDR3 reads CAWGDRGYGYTF. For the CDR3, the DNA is TGTGCCTGGGGGGACAGGGGGTATGGCTACACCTTC.

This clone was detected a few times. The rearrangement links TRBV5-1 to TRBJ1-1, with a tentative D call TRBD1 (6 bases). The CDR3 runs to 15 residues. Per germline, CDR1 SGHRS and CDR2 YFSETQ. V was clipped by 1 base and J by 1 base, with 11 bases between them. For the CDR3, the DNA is TGCGCCAGCAGCTTGTTGGGGGCCGGGAACACTGAAGCTTTCTTT. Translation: CASSLLGAGNTEAFF.

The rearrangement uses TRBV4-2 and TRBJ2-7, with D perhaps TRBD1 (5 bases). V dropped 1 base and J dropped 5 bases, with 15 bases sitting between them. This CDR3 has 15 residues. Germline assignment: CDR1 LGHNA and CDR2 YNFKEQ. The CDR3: CASSQGSREANEQYF. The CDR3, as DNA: TGTGCCAGCAGCCAAGGGTCCAGGGAAGCCAACGAGCAGTACTTC.

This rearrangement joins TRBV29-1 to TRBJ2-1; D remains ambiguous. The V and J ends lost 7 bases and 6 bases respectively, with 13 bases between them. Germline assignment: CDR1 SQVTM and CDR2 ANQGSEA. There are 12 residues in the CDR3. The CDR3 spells CSGQLTGNEQFF. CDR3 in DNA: TGCAGCGGCCAGTTGACGGGCAATGAGCAGTTCTTC.

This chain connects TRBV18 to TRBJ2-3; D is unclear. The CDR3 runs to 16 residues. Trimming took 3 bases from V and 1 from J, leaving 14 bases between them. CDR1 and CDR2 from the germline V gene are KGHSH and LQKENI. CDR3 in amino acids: CASSPSPTKRTDTQYF. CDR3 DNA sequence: TGTGCCAGCTCACCTAGTCCTACCAAACGCACAGATACGCAGTATTTT.

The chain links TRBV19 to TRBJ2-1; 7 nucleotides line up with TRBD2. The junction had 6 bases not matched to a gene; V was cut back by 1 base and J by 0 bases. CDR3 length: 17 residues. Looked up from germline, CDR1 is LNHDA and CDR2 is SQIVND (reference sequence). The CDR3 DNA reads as TGTGCCAGTAGTATAGGTGGGGACTACCTCTCCTACAATGAGCAGTTCTTC. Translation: CASSIGGDYLSYNEQFF.

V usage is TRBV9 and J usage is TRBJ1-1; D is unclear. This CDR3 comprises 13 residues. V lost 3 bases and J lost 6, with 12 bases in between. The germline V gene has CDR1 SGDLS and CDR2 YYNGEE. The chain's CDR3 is CASSGSMLAEAFF. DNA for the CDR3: TGTGCCAGCAGCGGATCCATGTTAGCTGAAGCTTTCTTT.

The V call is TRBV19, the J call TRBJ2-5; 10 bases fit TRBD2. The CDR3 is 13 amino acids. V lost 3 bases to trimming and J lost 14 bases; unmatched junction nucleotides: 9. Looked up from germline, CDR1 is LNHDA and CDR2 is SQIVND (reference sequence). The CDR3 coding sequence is TGTGCCAGTAGTATCGCTGCTAGCGGGGGCTTTTACTTC. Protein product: CASSIAASGGFYF.

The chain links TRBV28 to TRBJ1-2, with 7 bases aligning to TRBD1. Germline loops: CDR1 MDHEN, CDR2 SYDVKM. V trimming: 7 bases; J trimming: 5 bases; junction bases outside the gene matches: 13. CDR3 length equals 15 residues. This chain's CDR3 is CASIEPRTGFYGYTF. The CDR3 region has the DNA TGTGCCAGCATCGAGCCTCGGACAGGATTTTATGGCTACACCTTC.

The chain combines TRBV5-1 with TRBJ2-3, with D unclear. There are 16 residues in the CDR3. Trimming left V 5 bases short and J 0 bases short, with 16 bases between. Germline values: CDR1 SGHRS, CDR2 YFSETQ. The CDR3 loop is CASSFNTATSTDTQYF. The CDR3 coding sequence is TGCGCCAGCAGTTTTAACACAGCAACTAGCACAGATACGCAGTATTTT.

The CDR3 loop reads CASGGTDRDYEQYF. The CDR3 coding sequence is TGCGCCAGCGGGGGGACGGACAGGGATTACGAGCAGTACTTC. The rearrangement links TRBV4-1 to TRBJ2-7; 8 nucleotides match TRBD1. Looked up from germline, CDR1 is MGHRA and CDR2 is YSYEKL. This CDR3 has 14 amino acids. Trimming cost V 8 bases and J 4 bases; bases outside gene matches: 10.

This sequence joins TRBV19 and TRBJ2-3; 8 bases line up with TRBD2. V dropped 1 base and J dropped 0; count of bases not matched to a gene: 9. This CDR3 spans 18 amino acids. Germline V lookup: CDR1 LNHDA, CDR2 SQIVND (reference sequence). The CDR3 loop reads CASSIVPGLETSTDTQYF. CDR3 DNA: TGTGCCAGTAGTATAGTCCCGGGACTAGAGACTAGCACAGATACGCAGTATTTT. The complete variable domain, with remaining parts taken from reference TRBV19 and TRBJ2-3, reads DGGITQSPKYLFRKEGQNVTLSCEQNLNHDAMYWYRQDPGQGLRLIYYSQIVNDFQKGDIAEGYSVSREKKESFPLTVTSAQKNPTAFYLCASSIVPGLETSTDTQYFGPGTRLTVL.

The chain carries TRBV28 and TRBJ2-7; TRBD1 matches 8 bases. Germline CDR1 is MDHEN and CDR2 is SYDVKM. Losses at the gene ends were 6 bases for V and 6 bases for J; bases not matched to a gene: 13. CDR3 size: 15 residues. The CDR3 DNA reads TGTGCCAGCAGGACACAGGGGGGACTGGTCGTCGAGCAGTACTTC. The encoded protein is CASRTQGGLVVEQYF. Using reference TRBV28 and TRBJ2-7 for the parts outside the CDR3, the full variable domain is DVKVTQSSRYLVKRTGEKVFLECVQDMDHENMFWYRQDPGLGLRLIYFSYDVKMKEKGDIPEGYSVSREKKERFSLILESASTNQTSMYLCASRTQGGLVVEQYFGPGTRLTVT.

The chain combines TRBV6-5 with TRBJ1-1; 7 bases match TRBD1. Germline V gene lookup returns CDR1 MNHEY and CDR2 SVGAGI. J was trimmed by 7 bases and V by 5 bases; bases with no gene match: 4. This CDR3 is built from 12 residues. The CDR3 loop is CASSPQGGEAFF. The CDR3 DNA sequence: TGTGCCAGCAGTCCTCAGGGGGGTGAAGCTTTCTTT.

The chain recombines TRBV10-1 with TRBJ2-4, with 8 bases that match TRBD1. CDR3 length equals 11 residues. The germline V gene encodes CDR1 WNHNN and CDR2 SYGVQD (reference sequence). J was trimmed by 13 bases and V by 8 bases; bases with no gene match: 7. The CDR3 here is CASGTGGVQYF. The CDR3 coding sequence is TGCGCCAGCGGAACAGGGGGTGTCCAGTACTTC.

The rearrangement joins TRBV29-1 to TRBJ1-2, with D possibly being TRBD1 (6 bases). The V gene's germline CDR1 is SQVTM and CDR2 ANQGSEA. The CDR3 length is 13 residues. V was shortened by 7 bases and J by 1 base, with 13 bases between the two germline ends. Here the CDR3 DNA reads TGCAGCGCTCGGACAGAGGTTAACTATGGCTACACCTTC. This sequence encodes CSARTEVNYGYTF.

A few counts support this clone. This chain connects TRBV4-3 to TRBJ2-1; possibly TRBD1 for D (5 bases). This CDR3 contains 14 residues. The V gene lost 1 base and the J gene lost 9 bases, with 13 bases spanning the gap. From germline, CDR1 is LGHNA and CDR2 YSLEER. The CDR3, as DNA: TGCGCCAGCAGCCAAGTAGGGGATAACAGTGAGCAGTTCTTC. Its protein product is CASSQVGDNSEQFF.